The present T cell receptor beta chain was sequenced within a study of blood T cells in healthy people across ages. PCR was performed a second time for 7 to 11 cycles using a sample-barcoded 5' primer and a J-beta primer mix. TCRdb analysed the 5' RACE reads with MiXCR anew, one entry per CDR3 protein. The sample carries around 800,000 distinct CDR3 sequences, 62% recorded once. Germline CDR1 and CDR2: LGHNA and YSLEER. V shed 0 bases and J 2 bases; nucleotides not matched to a gene: 8. There are 17 residues in the CDR3. Findings and caveats of the study: Age advanced and TCR beta diversity per million T cells fell, roughly linearly. Samples with more naive T cells showed higher observed beta diversity.

About this clonotype itself: Its antigen is not identified.

The people who gave samples were healthy Caucasians from Russia, aged about 6 to 100. The sample taken for sequencing was blood. This rearrangement joins TRBV4-3 to TRBJ2-7, with 9 nucleotides matching TRBD1. This clonotype originated in a man aged 25-45 years in good health. Written as DNA, the CDR3 is TGCGCCAGCAGCCAAGATATCCCCCGGGACAGGGCCTACGAGCAGTACTTC. This codes for CASSQDIPRDRAYEQYF.